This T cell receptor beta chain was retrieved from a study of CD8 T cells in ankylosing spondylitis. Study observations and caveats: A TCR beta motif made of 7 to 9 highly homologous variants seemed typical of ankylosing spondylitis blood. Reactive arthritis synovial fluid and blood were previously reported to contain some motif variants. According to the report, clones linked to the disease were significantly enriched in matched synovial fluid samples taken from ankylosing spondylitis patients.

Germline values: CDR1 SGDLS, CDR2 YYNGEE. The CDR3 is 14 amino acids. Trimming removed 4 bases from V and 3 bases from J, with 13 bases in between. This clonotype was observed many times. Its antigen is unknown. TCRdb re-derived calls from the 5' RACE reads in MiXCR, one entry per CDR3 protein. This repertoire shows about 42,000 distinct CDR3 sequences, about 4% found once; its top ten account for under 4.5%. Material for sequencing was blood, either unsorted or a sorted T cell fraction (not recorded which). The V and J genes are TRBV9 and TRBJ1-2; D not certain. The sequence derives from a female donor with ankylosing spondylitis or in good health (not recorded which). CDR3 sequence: CASSLQGSDYGYTF. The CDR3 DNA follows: TGTGCCAGCAGCTTGCAAGGGTCCGACTATGGCTACACCTTC.